The rows below give T cell receptor beta chains drawn from one sample of a study of blood T cell repertoires in COVID-19. Clones were read by immunoSEQ multiplex PCR, and TCRdb kept only the in-frame ones, dropping some. Of more than 200,000 clones in the sample, 86% are singletons; the top ten hold about 2.1%. The sample comprised peripheral blood. The receptors were sampled from a man aged 25-45 years with active or convalescent COVID-19. Both conserved end residues are part of each CDR3. D genes are given only for firm matches. The size entry is marked missing in some rows and otherwise reads once, few, many or a size class.

J gene | clone size | V gene | D gene | CDR3 DNA | CDR3 protein
TRBJ1-2 | NA | TRBV3-1/TRBV3-2 | NA | TGTGCCAGCAGCCAAGATCGCAGATCTCTTAGCTACACCTTC | CASSQDRRSLSYTF
TRBJ2-1 | NA | TRBV2 | NA | TGTGCCAGCAGGGAAGAGGGGCCCTACAATGAGCAGTTCTTC | CASREEGPYNEQFF
TRBJ1-2 | NA | TRBV6-6 | NA | TGTGCCAGCACCGAACTACATCCCCACTCCTATGGCTACACCTTC | CASTELHPHSYGYTF
TRBJ2-1 | NA | TRBV10-2 | NA | TGCGCCAGCAGTCCCGGTATATGGAATGAGCAGTTCTTC | CASSPGIWNEQFF
TRBJ2-5 | NA | TRBV11-2 | TRBD2 | TGTGCCAGCAGCTTAGAACTAGCGAGTCAAGAGACCCAGTACTTC | CASSLELASQETQYF
TRBJ1-4 | NA | TRBV27 | TRBD1 | TGTGCCAGCCGTCCTGACAGGGCCGCAACTAATGAAAAACTGTTTTTT | CASRPDRAATNEKLFF
TRBJ1-2 | NA | TRBV6-5 | TRBD1 | TGTGCCAGCCGCGGGACAGCTCTAGGTGGCTACACCTTC | CASRGTALGGYTF
TRBJ1-1 | NA | TRBV19 | NA | TGTGCCAGTACCCCCCAGTTCCCGAGGGCAGCTTTCTTT | CASTPQFPRAAFF
TRBJ1-5 | NA | TRBV4-1 | NA | TGCGCCAGCAGCCAAGAAGGAAGGGGCGGTTATCAGCCCCAGCATTTT | CASSQEGRGGYQPQHF
TRBJ2-7 | NA | TRBV6-5 | NA | TGTGCCACCCATTCTCTAGCGATGACCTACGAGCAGTACTTC | CATHSLAMTYEQYF
TRBJ1-2 | NA | TRBV9 | NA | TGTGCCAGCAGCGTAGGTGACAGGCACTATGGCTACACCTTC | CASSVGDRHYGYTF
TRBJ1-1 | NA | TRBV4-3 | NA | TGCGCCAGCAGCCAACGGGGTACGATAGTCGGAGCTTTCTTT | CASSQRGTIVGAFF
TRBJ1-3 | NA | TRBV18 | NA | TGTGCCAGTCACACCAGCTCTGGAAACACCATATATTTT | CASHTSSGNTIYF
TRBJ1-1 | NA | TRBV5-1 | NA | TGCGCCAGCAGCGGGGGCCCAGGGGACACTGAAGCTTTCTTT | CASSGGPGDTEAFF
TRBJ2-5 | NA | TRBV15 | NA | TGTGCCACCAGCAGAGATGTCCAGGGGCTAAGGTATAACGAGACCCAGTACTTC | CATSRDVQGLRYNETQYF
TRBJ2-1 | NA | TRBV6-2/TRBV6-3 | TRBD2 | TGTGCCAGCAGTTACCCCATCTTTCCGTCCCAGAGGACTAGCGGGTACAATGAGCAGTTCTTC | CASSYPIFPSQRTSGYNEQFF
TRBJ2-5 | NA | TRBV18 | NA | TGTGCCAGCTCACCAGGCCAGGGGGAGACCCAGTACTTC | CASSPGQGETQYF
TRBJ1-4 | NA | TRBV9 | NA | TGTGCCAGCAGCGTAGCGGGGGGGGCGAATGAAAAACTGTTTTTT | CASSVAGGANEKLFF
TRBJ2-3 | NA | TRBV11-3 | TRBD1 | TGTGCCAGCAGCCGACAGGGGACAAACACAGATACGCAGTATTTT | CASSRQGTNTDTQYF
TRBJ2-7 | NA | TRBV6-5 | TRBD1 | TGTGCCAGCAGTTACGGTGCAGGGGGATCCGAGCAGTACTTC | CASSYGAGGSEQYF
TRBJ1-2 | NA | TRBV7-9 | NA | TGTGCCAGCAGCTCCGACACTCCTGGCTACACCTTC | CASSSDTPGYTF
TRBJ1-2 | NA | TRBV19 | TRBD1 | TGTGCCAGTAGAGACCAGGGACAGGGGGATTATGCAGGCTACACCTTC | CASRDQGQGDYAGYTF
TRBJ2-1 | NA | TRBV5-1 | NA | TGCGCCAGCAGCTTGGCCCTAGGCAATGAGCAGTTCTTC | CASSLALGNEQFF
TRBJ2-2 | few | TRBV5-6 | NA | TGTGCCAGCAAGACAGGAAGGAACACCGGGGAGCTGTTTTTT | CASKTGRNTGELFF
TRBJ2-7 | few | TRBV2 | TRBD1 | TGTGCCAGTAACAGGGGCCCTAGCTCCTACGAGCAGTACTTC | CASNRGPSSYEQYF
TRBJ1-2 | once | TRBV19 | TRBD1 | TGTGCCAGTACCAATAACAGGGGTAGCTATGGCTACACCTTC | CASTNNRGSYGYTF
TRBJ2-1 | NA | TRBV2 | TRBD2 | TGTGCCAGCAGTGTAGGGAGCGGGGGTGCCTACAATGAGCAGTTCTTC | CASSVGSGGAYNEQFF
TRBJ2-1 | NA | TRBV5-1 | TRBD1 | TGCGCCAGCAGTTTTCTCGGACAGGTTAGTGTCGATGAGCAGTTCTTC | CASSFLGQVSVDEQFF
TRBJ1-3 | NA | TRBV7-2 | NA | TGTGCCAGCATACTAGGGCCGGCGAACACCATATATTTT | CASILGPANTIYF
TRBJ1-2 | NA | TRBV30 | NA | TGTGCCTGGAGTGTACCGCGGACAGCCGCTAACTATGGCTACACCTTC | CAWSVPRTAANYGYTF
TRBJ2-3 | NA | TRBV19 | TRBD1 | TGTGCCAGTAGTCGGGGGACAGGTAGAGACACAGATACGCAGTATTTT | CASSRGTGRDTDTQYF
TRBJ1-1 | NA | TRBV20-1 | NA | TGCAGTCTCACAGTGGAAACTGAAGCTTTCTTT | CSLTVETEAFF
TRBJ2-1 | NA | TRBV5-6 | NA | TGTGCCAGCAGCGGTGAGGACAGTTTGGATGAGCAGTTCTTC | CASSGEDSLDEQFF
TRBJ1-1 | NA | TRBV9 | TRBD1 | TGTGCCAGCAGGGCGACAGGGGACACTGAAGCTTTCTTT | CASRATGDTEAFF
TRBJ2-7 | NA | TRBV25-1 | TRBD1 | TGTGCCAGCAGTGAAGGGGACAGGGCGATCACCTTCTCCTACGAGCAGTACTTC | CASSEGDRAITFSYEQYF
TRBJ1-1 | NA | TRBV9 | NA | TGTGCCAGCAGCGCACAAGACACTGAAGCTTTCTTT | CASSAQDTEAFF
TRBJ2-3 | NA | TRBV24-1 | TRBD1 | TGTGCCACCAGTGAGACAGGGACCACAGATACGCAGTATTTT | CATSETGTTDTQYF
TRBJ1-3 | NA | TRBV7-2 | NA | TGTGCCAGCAGAAAAGACGGGAGGATCTCTGGAAACACCATATATTTT | CASRKDGRISGNTIYF
TRBJ1-6 | NA | TRBV4-1 | TRBD1 | TGCGCCAGCAGCTCTAGGACAGGCAAAACTTCACCCCTCCACTTT | CASSSRTGKTSPLHF
TRBJ2-7 | NA | TRBV5-6 | NA | TGTGCCAGCAGCTTGGTATTTTCGTTAGCGGAGGCTGACTCCTACGAGCAGTACTTC | CASSLVFSLAEADSYEQYF
TRBJ2-7 | few | TRBV27 | NA | TGTGCCAGCAGTTTTTCTCCGGGCGAGCAGTACTTC | CASSFSPGEQYF
TRBJ1-2 | NA | TRBV6-5 | NA | TGTGCCAGCAGCCCCGGTTTGGCTAACTATGGCTACACCTTC | CASSPGLANYGYTF
TRBJ2-5 | NA | TRBV3-1/TRBV3-2 | TRBD1 | TGTGCCAGCAGCCAAGCCCCACGGACAGGGCAAGAGACCCAGTACTTC | CASSQAPRTGQETQYF
TRBJ2-7 | NA | TRBV29-1 | NA | TGCAGCGTTGAGGGCGGAGGCTCCTACGAGCAGTACTTC | CSVEGGGSYEQYF
TRBJ2-3 | NA | TRBV11-2 | NA | TGTGCCAGCAGCTTAGTTGGGGTCGGGACTCGTCGAACAGATACGCAGTATTTT | CASSLVGVGTRRTDTQYF
TRBJ2-5 | NA | TRBV18 | TRBD1 | TGTGCCAGCTCACTCGACAGGGGCGAGACCCAGTACTTC | CASSLDRGETQYF
TRBJ1-2 | NA | TRBV10-1 | NA | TGCGCCAGCAGTGAGTCTGGGCAGAACTATGGCTACACCTTC | CASSESGQNYGYTF
TRBJ2-5 | NA | TRBV30 | TRBD2 | TGTGCCTGGAGGGGCCCCCGGCGGGGGGCTCCCATAATGCAGTACTTC | CAWRGPRRGAPIMQYF
TRBJ1-1 | NA | TRBV5-6 | NA | TGTGCCAGCAGCTTCCAGGGGTGGACTGAAGCTTTCTTT | CASSFQGWTEAFF
TRBJ1-2 | NA | TRBV25-1 | TRBD1 | TGTGCCAGCAGTGATACGGGACAGCCCACCTCCGGGGGCTACACCTTC | CASSDTGQPTSGGYTF
TRBJ2-7 | few | TRBV4-1 | TRBD2 | TGCGCCAGCAGCCAAGAGCCCTCCGCGGGGGGCTTCCGCTCCTACGAGCAGTACTTC | CASSQEPSAGGFRSYEQYF
TRBJ2-7 | few | TRBV12-3/TRBV12-4 | NA | TGTGCCACCGGTGCGGGGAAATCCTACGAGCAGTACTTC | CATGAGKSYEQYF
TRBJ2-1 | NA | TRBV24-1 | NA | TGTGCCACCCCTACCGACAGCTACAATGAGCAGTTCTTC | CATPTDSYNEQFF
TRBJ2-2 | NA | TRBV7-6 | NA | TGTGCCAGCAGCTTAACCGGGGGGCCGTTTACCGGGGAGCTGTTTTTT | CASSLTGGPFTGELFF
TRBJ2-7 | once | TRBV7-9 | NA | TGTGCCAGCAGCTTCTCCGGGTCCTACGAGCAGTACTTC | CASSFSGSYEQYF
TRBJ1-5 | NA | TRBV27 | NA | TGTGCCAGCAGTTTAGAACAGACTCAGCCCCAGCATTTT | CASSLEQTQPQHF
TRBJ2-4 | NA | TRBV27 | TRBD2 | TGTGCCAGCAGTCCGTACAGCGGGGAACTAGCCAAAAACATTCAGTACTTC | CASSPYSGELAKNIQYF
TRBJ1-2 | NA | TRBV19 | TRBD1 | TGTGCCAGTAGTAGATACAGGGGTACAGCTAACTATGGCTACACCTTC | CASSRYRGTANYGYTF
TRBJ2-2 | NA | TRBV7-8 | TRBD1 | TGTGCCAGCAGCTCGTACAGGGGCCCGAACACCGGGGAGCTGTTTTTT | CASSSYRGPNTGELFF
TRBJ2-1 | NA | TRBV6-6 | NA | TGTGCCAGCGGGAGGTCGGGGGGCCGCTCCTACAATGAGCAGTTCTTC | CASGRSGGRSYNEQFF